This TCR beta chain was observed in a study of T cell changes during pregnancy in multiple sclerosis. Germline lookup yields CDR1 MRHNA and CDR2 SNTAGT. The V segment lost 4 bases and the J segment 2 bases; nucleotides outside the gene matches: 4. The CDR3 spans 15 residues. Sequencing was performed with immunoSEQ multiplex PCR; in TCRdb, only in-frame clones are kept and a portion is missing. The profile shows roughly 50,000 clones, about 90% of them singletons. V usage is TRBV6-4 and J usage is TRBJ1-2; 10 bases fit TRBD1. The sequencing here drew on CD4+ T cells from peripheral blood mononuclear cells, taken after pregnancy. The receptor comes from a female donor with multiple sclerosis, enrolled in a pregnancy study. The CDR3 sequence: CASSARTGGNYGYTF. In DNA form, the CDR3 reads TGTGCCAGCAGTGCACGGACAGGGGGAAACTATGGCTACACCTTC.